The rows below give T cell receptor beta chains drawn from one sample of a study of blood T cell repertoires in COVID-19. Libraries were prepared by immunoSEQ multiplex PCR; TCRdb keeps only in-frame clonotypes and omits some of them. The sample records 150,000 to 200,000 clones, 86% being singletons. The specimen was peripheral blood. The receptors derive from a woman between 55 and 75 years old with COVID-19, enrolled during active disease. Each CDR3 is given with its conserved first and last residue. D genes are given only for firm matches. Part of the rows lack a size; the others show once, few, many or a class for expanded clones.

CDR3	DNA	D	size	V	J
CASSLRGTESYEQYF	TGTGCCAGCAGTTTACGGGGGACGGAATCCTACGAGCAGTACTTC	-	once	TRBV27	TRBJ2-7
CASSSGSGRVGETQYF	TGTGCCAGCAGCTCCGGTAGCGGGAGGGTTGGAGAGACCCAGTACTTC	TRBD2	few	TRBV5-6	TRBJ2-5
CASSPTQGAETQYF	TGTGCCAGCAGCCCAACGCAGGGGGCCGAGACCCAGTACTTC	TRBD1	-	TRBV9	TRBJ2-5
CASSVGRQGYYEQYF	TGTGCCAGCAGCGTAGGGCGACAGGGGTACTACGAGCAGTACTTC	TRBD1	-	TRBV9	TRBJ2-7
CASSITRTGGGSNQPQHF	TGTGCCAGTAGTATTACCCGGACAGGGGGAGGTAGCAATCAGCCCCAGCATTTT	TRBD1	-	TRBV19	TRBJ1-5
CASSSKGWTGELFF	TGTGCCAGCAGCTCTAAGGGGTGGACCGGGGAGCTGTTTTTT	-	-	TRBV7-2	TRBJ2-2
CASSQIRQGGQPQHF	TGTGCCAGCAGCCAGATACGCCAGGGCGGTCAGCCCCAGCATTTT	-	-	TRBV4-2	TRBJ1-5
CASSLGDYNEQFF	TGCGCCAGCAGCTTAGGAGACTACAATGAGCAGTTCTTC	-	-	TRBV5-1	TRBJ2-1
CASTDRGGIQPQHF	TGTGCCAGTACTGACAGGGGCGGGATTCAGCCCCAGCATTTT	TRBD1	-	TRBV19	TRBJ1-5
CASSPSRDRVGELFF	TGTGCCAGCAGTCCGTCCCGGGACAGGGTCGGGGAGCTGTTTTTT	TRBD1	-	TRBV27	TRBJ2-2
CASGPDRGHEQYF	TGTGCTAGCGGCCCGGACAGGGGCCACGAGCAGTACTTC	TRBD1	-	TRBV7-7	TRBJ2-7
CASSPIAGKHNEQFF	TGTGCCAGCAGCCCTATAGCGGGTAAACACAATGAGCAGTTCTTC	TRBD2	few	TRBV11-2	TRBJ2-1
CATSDPRQGQAKTQYF	TGTGCCACCAGTGATCCCCGACAGGGTCAGGCGAAGACCCAGTACTTC	TRBD1	-	TRBV24-1	TRBJ2-5
CASSLAGAGQPQHF	TGTGCCAGCAGCTTGGCAGGGGCGGGTCAGCCCCAGCATTTT	-	-	TRBV5-4	TRBJ1-5
CAWNRLVRGTGELFF	TGTGCCTGGAACCGACTAGTAAGGGGCACCGGGGAGCTGTTTTTT	-	-	TRBV30	TRBJ2-2
CASKRSSGRDEQFF	TGTGCCAGTAAAAGGTCTAGCGGGAGAGATGAGCAGTTCTTC	TRBD2	-	TRBV19	TRBJ2-1
CSASEWLAGNYEQYF	TGCAGTGCTAGTGAATGGCTAGCGGGAAACTACGAGCAGTACTTC	TRBD2	-	TRBV20-1	TRBJ2-7
CASSTSGDSKQFF	TGTGCCAGCTCAACTAGCGGGGACAGCAAGCAGTTCTTC	TRBD2	few	TRBV18	TRBJ2-1
CATSRGGQGASGELFF	TGTGCCACCAGCCGAGGAGGACAGGGAGCCTCCGGGGAGCTGTTTTTT	TRBD1	-	TRBV24-1	TRBJ2-2
CASSYSGLAGQETQYF	TGTGCCAGCAGTTACTCAGGCCTAGCGGGCCAAGAGACCCAGTACTTC	TRBD2	-	TRBV6-5	TRBJ2-5
CASSSYRQGSSYEQYF	TGTGCCAGCAGCTCCTACCGACAGGGGAGCTCCTACGAGCAGTACTTC	TRBD1	-	TRBV5-4	TRBJ2-7
CASSYRQTYEQYF	TGTGCCAGCAGTTACCGCCAGACCTACGAGCAGTACTTC	-	-	TRBV6-2/TRBV6-3	TRBJ2-7
CASSLGGQGIDEQYF	TGTGCCAGCAGTTTAGGGGGACAGGGGATCGACGAGCAGTACTTC	TRBD1	-	TRBV27	TRBJ2-7
CASSPRGQGVYEQYF	TGTGCCAGCAGTCCCCGGGGACAGGGGGTGTACGAGCAGTACTTC	TRBD1	-	TRBV27	TRBJ2-7
CASSLSGTYEQYF	TGTGCCAGCAGCTTATCAGGGACCTACGAGCAGTACTTC	-	-	TRBV11-2	TRBJ2-7
CASSLQGSGETQYF	TGCGCCAGCAGCTTACAGGGTTCAGGGGAGACCCAGTACTTC	-	-	TRBV5-1	TRBJ2-5
CASSPLRRASGTYEQYF	TGCGCCAGCAGCCCGCTCCGTAGGGCTAGCGGAACCTACGAGCAGTACTTC	TRBD2	-	TRBV5-1	TRBJ2-7
CAISSSYEQYF	TGTGCCATCTCTTCCTCCTACGAGCAGTACTTC	-	-	TRBV10-3	TRBJ2-7
CASSSNRGTTDTQYF	TGTGCCAGCAGCTCCAACAGGGGTACGACAGATACGCAGTATTTT	TRBD1	once	TRBV7-9	TRBJ2-3
CATGQEFSNEQFF	TGTGCCACCGGACAGGAATTCTCCAATGAGCAGTTCTTC	TRBD1	-	TRBV24-1	TRBJ2-1
CASSAYRQGMNTEAFF	TGTGCCAGCAGTGCCTACCGACAGGGAATGAACACTGAAGCTTTCTTT	TRBD1	-	TRBV25-1	TRBJ1-1
CALGGGAKNIQYF	TGTGCCTTGGGTGGCGGAGCCAAAAACATTCAGTACTTC	-	-	TRBV30	TRBJ2-4
CASSDSHSGANVLTF	TGTGCCAGCAGTGACTCCCACTCTGGGGCCAACGTCCTGACTTTC	-	-	TRBV6-4	TRBJ2-6
CASSSRQAYNYGYTF	TGTGCCAGCAGCTCAAGACAGGCCTATAACTATGGCTACACCTTC	-	-	TRBV21-1	TRBJ1-2
CASGFGTYENIQYF	TGTGCTAGTGGTTTTGGGACTTACGAAAACATTCAGTACTTC	-	-	TRBV12-5	TRBJ2-4